The 6 T cell receptor beta chains below were found in one sample sequenced in a study of T-cell memory formation after mild COVID-19. TCRdb reprocessed the 5' RACE reads with MiXCR, giving one entry per CDR3 protein. The sample has 75,000 to 90,000 distinct CDR3 sequences; 14% are singletons. The sequenced material came from PBMCs or a T cell subset sorted from them (not recorded which). Every receptor here comes from an adult woman who had mild COVID-19 (a few samples of this study predate the infection). Cell type and time point are not known.

This clonotype was found a few times. V gene TRBV2 combines with J gene TRBJ2-7; 10 bases line up with TRBD1. The length of the CDR3 is 15 residues. V shed 2 bases, J shed 2 bases, and the junction held 3 bases outside the gene matches. Germline V gives CDR1 SNHLY, CDR2 FYNNEI. For the CDR3, the DNA is TGTGCCAGCAGTGAAAGAGGGACAGGGGCCTACGAGCAGTACTTC. Its protein is CASSERGTGAYEQYF. The full variable domain, in which reference TRBV2 and TRBJ2-7 provide the parts outside the CDR3, is EPEVTQTPSHQVTQMGQEVILRCVPISNHLYFYWYRQILGQKVEFLVSFYNNEISEKSEIFDDQFSVERPDGSNFTLKIRSTKLEDSAMYFCASSERGTGAYEQYFGPGTRLTVT.

This chain joins TRBV6-1 and TRBJ1-2; TRBD1 matches 11 bases. CDR1 is MNHNS, CDR2 SASEGT, per germline. V lost 2 bases and J lost 4; bases outside the gene matches: 9. The CDR3 spans 17 residues. The CDR3 DNA is TGTGCCAGCAGTGAAAACTTGGACAGGGGGCGAACCTATGGCTACACCTTC. Amino acid sequence: CASSENLDRGRTYGYTF.

This chain connects TRBV5-8 to TRBJ2-7; no firm D call. In germline, CDR1 is SGHTS, CDR2 YDEGEE. This CDR3 is 13 amino acids long. V was trimmed by 1 base and J by 4 bases, leaving 9 bases between them. CDR3: CASSLRLPYEQYF. The CDR3 DNA follows: TGTGCCAGCAGCTTGAGACTCCCTTACGAGCAGTACTTC.

This clonotype was counted a few times. The CDR3 loop is CASSRALYNQPQHF. In DNA form, the CDR3 reads TGTGCCAGCAGTCGGGCTCTCTACAATCAGCCCCAGCATTTT. The chain joins TRBV2 to TRBJ1-5; D remains unclear. With 5 bases removed from V and 3 bases from J, the gap between germline ends came to 11 bases. The germline CDR1 and CDR2 sequences are SNHLY and FYNNEI. The CDR3 extends over 14 amino acids.

This clonotype has just a few counts. This chain uses TRBV11-2 with TRBJ2-7; possibly TRBD1 for D (6 bases). This CDR3 is built from 13 residues. V dropped 3 bases and J dropped 4 bases, with 10 bases sitting between them. Germline CDR1 SGHAT, CDR2 FQNNGV. CDR3 region: CASSLSGEYEQYF. The CDR3 DNA is TGTGCCAGCAGCTTGTCAGGGGAATACGAGCAGTACTTC.

This clonotype showed up just a few times. This sequence joins TRBV5-6 and TRBJ2-1; D is perhaps TRBD1 (6 bases). This CDR3 has 14 amino acids. V was shortened by 6 bases and J by 0 bases, with 10 bases between the two germline ends. Germline CDR1 SGHDT, CDR2 YYEEEE. DNA of the CDR3: TGTGCCAGCACCACGACAGGCTCCTACAATGAGCAGTTCTTC. It encodes CASTTTGSYNEQFF.